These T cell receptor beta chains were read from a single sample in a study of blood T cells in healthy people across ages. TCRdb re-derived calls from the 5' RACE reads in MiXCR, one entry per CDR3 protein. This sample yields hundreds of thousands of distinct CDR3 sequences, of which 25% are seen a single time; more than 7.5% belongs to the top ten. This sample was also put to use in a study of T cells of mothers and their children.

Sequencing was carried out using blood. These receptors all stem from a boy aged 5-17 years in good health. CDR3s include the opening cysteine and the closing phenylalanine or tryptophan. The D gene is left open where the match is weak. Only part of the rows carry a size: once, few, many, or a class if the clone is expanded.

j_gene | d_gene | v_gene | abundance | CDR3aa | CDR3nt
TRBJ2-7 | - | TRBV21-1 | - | CASSKGQGEIYEQYF | TGTGCCAGCAGCAAAGGGCAGGGGGAGATCTACGAGCAGTACTTC
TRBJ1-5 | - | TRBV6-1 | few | CASSVYSSNQPQHF | TGTGCCAGCAGTGTGTACAGTAGCAATCAGCCCCAGCATTTT
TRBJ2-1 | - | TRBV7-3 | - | CASSLNGLADYNEQFF | TGTGCCAGCAGCTTAAATGGGCTAGCAGATTACAATGAGCAGTTCTTC
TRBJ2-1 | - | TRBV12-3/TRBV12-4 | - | CASSLEGMNEQFF | TGTGCCAGCAGTTTAGAGGGGATGAATGAGCAGTTCTTC
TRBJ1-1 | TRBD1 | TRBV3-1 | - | CASSQDPFTGATEAFF | TGTGCCAGCAGCCAAGATCCCTTCACAGGGGCAACTGAAGCTTTCTTT
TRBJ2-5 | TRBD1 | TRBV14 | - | CASSQDGARGRKTQYF | TGTGCCAGCAGCCAAGATGGGGCCAGGGGGCGTAAGACCCAGTACTTC
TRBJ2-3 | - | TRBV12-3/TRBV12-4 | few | CASRSRRTDTQYF | TGTGCCAGCAGGTCTCGGCGCACAGATACGCAGTATTTT
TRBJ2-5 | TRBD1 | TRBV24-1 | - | CATSRTGYETQYF | TGTGCCACCAGCCGGACAGGGTATGAGACCCAGTACTTC
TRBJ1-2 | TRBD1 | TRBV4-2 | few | CASSQVGGQGAGGYTF | TGTGCCAGCAGCCAAGTAGGTGGACAGGGGGCAGGTGGCTACACCTTC
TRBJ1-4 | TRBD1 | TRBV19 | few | CASIAYGTGEEKLFF | TGTGCCAGTATCGCATACGGGACAGGGGAGGAAAAACTGTTTTTT
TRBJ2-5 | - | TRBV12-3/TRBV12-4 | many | CASSLRQGETQYF | TGTGCCAGCAGTTTACGCCAGGGTGAGACCCAGTACTTC
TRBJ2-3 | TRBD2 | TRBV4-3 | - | CASSQDAGLGKRGGLIHTQYF | TGCGCCAGCAGCCAAGATGCCGGCTTGGGAAAACGGGGGGGCCTTATCCATACGCAGTATTTT
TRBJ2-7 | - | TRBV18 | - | CASSPGRESEQYF | TGTGCCAGCTCACCGGGCCGGGAGAGCGAGCAGTACTTC
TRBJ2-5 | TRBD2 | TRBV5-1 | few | CASSGGGMPQGTQYF | TGCGCCAGCAGCGGGGGGGGAATGCCCCAAGGGACCCAGTACTTC
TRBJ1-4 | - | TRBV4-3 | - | CASSQGTSTNEKLFF | TGCGCCAGCAGCCAAGGCACCTCAACTAATGAAAAACTGTTTTTT
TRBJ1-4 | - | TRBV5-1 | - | CASSLAGAEEKLFF | TGCGCCAGCAGCTTGGCAGGGGCTGAGGAAAAACTGTTTTTT
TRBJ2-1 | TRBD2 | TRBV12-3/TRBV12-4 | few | CASSALAGGFNEQFF | TGTGCCAGCAGTGCCCTAGCGGGGGGGTTCAATGAGCAGTTCTTC
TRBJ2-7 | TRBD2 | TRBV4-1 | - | CASSQVLAGGSYEQYF | TGCGCCAGCAGCCAAGTCTTAGCGGGGGGATCCTACGAGCAGTACTTC
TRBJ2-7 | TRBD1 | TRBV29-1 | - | CSVEERQGYEQYF | TGCAGCGTTGAAGAAAGACAGGGCTACGAGCAGTACTTC
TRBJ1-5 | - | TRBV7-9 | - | CASSLSIQPQHF | TGTGCCAGCAGCTTAAGTATTCAGCCCCAGCATTTT
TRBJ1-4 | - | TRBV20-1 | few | CSARGGVSTNEKLFF | TGCAGTGCTAGAGGAGGGGTCTCAACTAATGAAAAACTGTTTTTT
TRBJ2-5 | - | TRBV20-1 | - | CSARPRRSQETQYF | TGCAGTGCTAGACCCCGGCGGAGTCAAGAGACCCAGTACTTC
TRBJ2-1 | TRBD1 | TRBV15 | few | CATSRGETGDEQFF | TGTGCCACCAGCAGAGGCGAGACAGGGGATGAGCAGTTCTTC
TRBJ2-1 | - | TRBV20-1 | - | CSASQIQGANEQFF | TGCAGTGCTAGTCAGATCCAAGGGGCCAATGAGCAGTTCTTC
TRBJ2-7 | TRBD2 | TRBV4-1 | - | CASSQDASGRPHEQYF | TGCGCCAGCAGCCAAGATGCCAGCGGGAGACCCCACGAGCAGTACTTC
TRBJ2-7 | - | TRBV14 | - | CASSQDEGFAPEQYF | TGTGCCAGCAGCCAAGATGAGGGTTTTGCCCCCGAGCAGTACTTC
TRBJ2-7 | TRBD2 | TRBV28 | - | CASSGLAETYEQYF | TGTGCCAGCAGTGGACTAGCGGAGACCTACGAGCAGTACTTC
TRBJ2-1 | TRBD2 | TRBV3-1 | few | CASTSTGGFDNEQFF | TGTGCCAGCACCTCCACGGGGGGGTTCGACAATGAGCAGTTCTTC
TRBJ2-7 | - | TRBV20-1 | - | CSARNLTGGYEQYF | TGCAGTGCTAGAAACCTGACAGGTGGTTACGAGCAGTACTTC
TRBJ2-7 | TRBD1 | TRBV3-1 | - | CASSQDLGTATYEQYF | TGTGCCAGCAGCCAAGACCTCGGGACAGCAACCTACGAGCAGTACTTC
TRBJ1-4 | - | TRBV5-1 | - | CASGTDGNRDHEKLFF | TGCGCCAGCGGAACGGATGGAAACAGGGATCATGAAAAACTGTTTTTT
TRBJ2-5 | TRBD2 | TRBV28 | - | CASSLGLAGVLETQYF | TGTGCCAGCAGTTTAGGACTAGCGGGAGTTCTGGAGACCCAGTACTTC
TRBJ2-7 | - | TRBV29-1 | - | CSVGSNGDSEQYF | TGCAGCGTTGGTTCTAATGGGGACTCCGAGCAGTACTTC
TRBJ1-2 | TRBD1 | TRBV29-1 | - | CSARTGTYGYTF | TGCAGCGCACGGACAGGGACCTATGGCTACACCTTC
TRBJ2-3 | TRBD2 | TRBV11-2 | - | CASSLGAGVDTQYF | TGTGCCAGCAGCTTAGGGGCGGGAGTAGATACGCAGTATTTT
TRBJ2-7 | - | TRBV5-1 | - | CASSEGTATSYEQYF | TGCGCCAGCAGCGAGGGGACCGCTACGTCCTACGAGCAGTACTTC
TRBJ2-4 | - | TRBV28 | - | CASSEESLLLPKNIQYF | TGTGCCAGCAGTGAGGAGTCTCTCCTCCTACCCAAAAACATTCAGTACTTC
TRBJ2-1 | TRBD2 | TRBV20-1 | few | CSARTSGPYNEQFF | TGCAGTGCCCGGACTAGCGGACCCTACAATGAGCAGTTCTTC
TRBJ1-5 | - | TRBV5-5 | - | CASSSGATSNQPQHF | TGTGCCAGCAGCTCCGGGGCCACTAGCAATCAGCCCCAGCATTTT
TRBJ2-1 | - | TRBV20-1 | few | CSACDNQARAAYNEQFF | TGCAGTGCTTGTGACAACCAGGCGCGGGCCGCCTACAATGAGCAGTTCTTC
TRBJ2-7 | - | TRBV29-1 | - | CSAGTTSSYEQYF | TGCAGCGCTGGGACGACGAGCTCCTACGAGCAGTACTTC
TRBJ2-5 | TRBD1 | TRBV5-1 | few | CASSLSGGMETQYF | TGCGCCAGCAGCTTGTCAGGGGGCATGGAGACCCAGTACTTC
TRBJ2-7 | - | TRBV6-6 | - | CASSYSREPFHEQYF | TGTGCCAGCAGTTACTCCCGGGAGCCTTTCCACGAGCAGTACTTC
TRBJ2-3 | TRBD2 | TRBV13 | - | CASSLTFSGGPTDTQYF | TGTGCCAGCAGCTTAACGTTTAGCGGGGGGCCCACAGATACGCAGTATTTT
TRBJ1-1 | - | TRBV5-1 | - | CASSPKEGLGTEAFF | TGCGCCAGCAGTCCCAAGGAAGGGCTGGGCACTGAAGCTTTCTTT